Presented here are 2 T cell receptor beta chains from one specimen sequenced in a study of shared clonotypes between healthy human individuals (TCRdb year 2020). The receptor library was made with the immunoSEQ multiplex PCR assay. Not all clones reach the TCRdb copy of this immuneACCESS table, which keeps in-frame sequences only. Checked studies attribute under half of the gap to unresolved V genes and leave the rest unexplained. In all, the sample holds a few million clones, and almost 96% of those were seen once. 0.1% to 0.15% of the sample rests with the top ten. The material sequenced was naive CD4+ T cells sorted from blood. Taken with the paper, the label for cell subset or site translates to: CD45RA+ positively selected. Receptors were obtained from a man younger than 35 in good health.

This chain connects TRBV9 to TRBJ2-2; D is perhaps TRBD1 (5 bases). V was clipped by 0 bases and J by 4 bases, with 13 bases between them. The CDR3 is made up of 16 amino acids. CDR1 and CDR2 (germline): SGDLS, YYNGEE. For the CDR3, the DNA is TGTGCCAGCAGCGTAGCTTACGACAGTATCACCGGGGAGCTGTTTTTT. Protein product: CASSVAYDSITGELFF.

The chain employs TRBV7-6 and TRBJ2-7; weak D call: TRBD1 (6 bases). V was trimmed by 2 bases and J by 6 bases, leaving 17 bases between them. This CDR3 region has 15 residues. Germline V gene sequence: CDR1 SGHVS, CDR2 FNYEAQ. CDR3 sequence (DNA): TGTGCCAGCAGCTTAACCTTGGACAGCCGCCTCGAGCAGTACTTC. Translated: CASSLTLDSRLEQYF.